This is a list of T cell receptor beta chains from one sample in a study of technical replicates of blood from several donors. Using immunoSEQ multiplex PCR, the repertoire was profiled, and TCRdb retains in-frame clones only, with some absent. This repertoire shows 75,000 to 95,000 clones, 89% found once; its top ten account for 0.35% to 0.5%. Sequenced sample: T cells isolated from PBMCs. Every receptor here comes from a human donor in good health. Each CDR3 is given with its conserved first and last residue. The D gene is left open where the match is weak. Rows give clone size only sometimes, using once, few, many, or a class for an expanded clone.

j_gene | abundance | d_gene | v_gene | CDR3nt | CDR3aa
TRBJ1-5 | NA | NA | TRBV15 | TGTGCCACCAGCAGAGATACAGGCTCCTATCAGCCCCAGCATTTT | CATSRDTGSYQPQHF
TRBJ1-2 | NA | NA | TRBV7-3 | TGTGCCAGCAGCTCAGGGGAATATGGCTACACCTTC | CASSSGEYGYTF
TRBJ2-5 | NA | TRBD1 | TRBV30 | TGTGCCTGGGGGACAGGGTTCCAAGAGACCCAGTACTTC | CAWGTGFQETQYF
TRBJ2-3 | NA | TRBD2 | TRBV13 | TGTGCCAGCAGCTTAGACTTAAGCGGGAGGGGTACAGATACGCAGTATTTT | CASSLDLSGRGTDTQYF
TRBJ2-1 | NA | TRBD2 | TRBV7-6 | TGTGCCAGCAGCTCACCGACTAGCGGGAGGGTTGAGCAGTTCTTC | CASSSPTSGRVEQFF
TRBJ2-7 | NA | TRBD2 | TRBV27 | TGTGCCAGCAGTTTGGGGAGGGGCGAGCAGTACTTC | CASSLGRGEQYF
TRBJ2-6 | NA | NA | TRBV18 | TGTGCCAGCTCACCTCCTCGTGGACTGATCTCTGGGGCCAACGTCCTGACTTTC | CASSPPRGLISGANVLTF
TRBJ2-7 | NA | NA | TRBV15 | TGTGCCACCAGCAGAGGCCGCGGGACGGGCGAGCAGTACTTC | CATSRGRGTGEQYF
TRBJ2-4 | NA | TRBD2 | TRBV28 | TGTGCCAGCAGCGCTCTCCGGGACTACAGAAACATTCAGTACTTC | CASSALRDYRNIQYF
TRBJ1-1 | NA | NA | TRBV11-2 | TGTGCCAGCAGCCCTCCTAAATTTAGGGCCGGGGTGAACACTGAAGCTTTCTTT | CASSPPKFRAGVNTEAFF
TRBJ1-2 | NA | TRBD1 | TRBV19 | TGTGCCAGTAGCCAGGGACAGGGATTTGATGGCTACACCTTC | CASSQGQGFDGYTF
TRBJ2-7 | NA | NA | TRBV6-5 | TGTGCCAGCAGTTACGTTGAGGGTAACGAGCAGTACTTC | CASSYVEGNEQYF
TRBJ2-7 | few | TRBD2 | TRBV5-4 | TGTGCCAGCAGCCAGGGACTAGCGGAATCCTACGAGCAGTACTTC | CASSQGLAESYEQYF
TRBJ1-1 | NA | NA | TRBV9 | TGTGCCAGCAGACCTTCAACAGGGACTATGAACACTGAAGCTTTCTTT | CASRPSTGTMNTEAFF
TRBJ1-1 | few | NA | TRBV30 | TGTGCCTGGAGTGTACAAGGGGCCACTGAAGCTTTCTTT | CAWSVQGATEAFF
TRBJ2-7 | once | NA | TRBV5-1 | TGCGCCAGCAGCTTTAACCAGGGGAATGAGCAGTACTTC | CASSFNQGNEQYF
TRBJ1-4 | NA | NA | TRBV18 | TGTGCCAGCTCTCACGGGGTGGAAGCAACTAATGAAAAACTGTTTTTT | CASSHGVEATNEKLFF
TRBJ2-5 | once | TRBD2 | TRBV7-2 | TGTGCCAGCAGCTTAGGACGGGGGGAAGAGACCCAGTACTTC | CASSLGRGEETQYF
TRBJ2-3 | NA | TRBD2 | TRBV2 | TGTGCCAGCAGGAGGGAGATGGGTGGCGGGAGGGCCGGGACAGATACGCAGTATTTT | CASRREMGGGRAGTDTQYF
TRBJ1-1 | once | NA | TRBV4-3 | TGCGCCAGCAGCCAAGGGGCCGGGACAGAAGCTTTCTTT | CASSQGAGTEAFF
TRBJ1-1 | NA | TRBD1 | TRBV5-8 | TGTGCCAGCAGCTGGGGGACAGGGGCGGACACTGAAGCTTTCTTT | CASSWGTGADTEAFF
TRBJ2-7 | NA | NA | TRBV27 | TGTGCCAGCAGTCCGGGACACATTTCCTACGAGCAGTACTTC | CASSPGHISYEQYF
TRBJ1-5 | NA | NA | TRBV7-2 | TGTGCCAGCAGCTCAAACTATCAGCCCCAGCATTTT | CASSSNYQPQHF
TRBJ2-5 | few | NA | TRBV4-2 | TGTGCCAGCAGCCAAGATGGCTTCGGCGGCCAAGAGACCCAGTACTTC | CASSQDGFGGQETQYF
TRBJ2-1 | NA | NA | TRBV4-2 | TGTGCCAGCAGCCCTTCTAGGTCCTACAATGAGCAGTTCTTC | CASSPSRSYNEQFF
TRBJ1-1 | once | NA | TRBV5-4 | TGTGCCAGCAGCCCGGCCCCGGGCGGGAGGAACACTGAAGCTTTCTTT | CASSPAPGGRNTEAFF
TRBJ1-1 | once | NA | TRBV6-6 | TGTGCCAGCAGTTACGGTCACCTGGGTGAGGGAACTGAAGCTTTCTTT | CASSYGHLGEGTEAFF
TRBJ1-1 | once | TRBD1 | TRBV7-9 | TGTGCCAGCAGCAAGACAGGGGGCGGTAGGACTGAAGCTTTCTTT | CASSKTGGGRTEAFF
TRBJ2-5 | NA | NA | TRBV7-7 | TGTGCCAGCAGCGCCAGACTATCGGAGACCCAGTACTTC | CASSARLSETQYF
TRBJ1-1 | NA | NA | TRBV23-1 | TGCGCCAGCAGTCAAGCCAGAAATGAGAACACTGAAGCTTTCTTT | CASSQARNENTEAFF
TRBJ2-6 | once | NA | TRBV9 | TGTGCCAGCAGCACAGAACAGGGCCGCGCGGTATCTGGGGCCAACGTCCTGACTTTC | CASSTEQGRAVSGANVLTF
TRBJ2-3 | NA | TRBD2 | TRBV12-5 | TGTGCTAGTGGTTTGGGGGGGGGAGATACGCAGTATTTT | CASGLGGGDTQYF
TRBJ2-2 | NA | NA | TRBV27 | TGTGCCAGCAGTCTCCGGACTTGGGAGGCCACCGGGGAGCTGTTTTTT | CASSLRTWEATGELFF
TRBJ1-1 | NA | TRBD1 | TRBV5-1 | TGCGCCAGCAGCTTGGGGACAGGGGGCCACACTGAAGCTTTCTTT | CASSLGTGGHTEAFF
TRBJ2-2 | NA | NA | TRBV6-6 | TGTGCCAGCAGTTACTCGTTTCCCGGGGATACCGGGGAGCTGTTTTTT | CASSYSFPGDTGELFF
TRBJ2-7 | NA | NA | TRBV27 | TGTGCCAGCAGTTGGGGGGCAGGGGGCTACGAGCAGTACTTC | CASSWGAGGYEQYF
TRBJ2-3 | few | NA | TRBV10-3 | TGTGCCATCAGTGAGGATAGGGGGTGGGGCACAGATACGCAGTATTTT | CAISEDRGWGTDTQYF
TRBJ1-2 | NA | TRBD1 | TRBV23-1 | TGCGCCAGCAACTCAGGGGGCTGTTACACCTTC | CASNSGGCYTF
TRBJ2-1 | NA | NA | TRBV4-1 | TGCGCCAGCAGCCAAGGTACAGGGAGCAATGAGCAGTTCTTC | CASSQGTGSNEQFF
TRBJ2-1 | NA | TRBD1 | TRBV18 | TGTGCCAGCTCACCTAGGCTTAGCGGACAGGGACACAATGAGCAGTTCTTC | CASSPRLSGQGHNEQFF
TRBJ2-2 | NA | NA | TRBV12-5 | TGTGCTAGTGGCCCAGGACAGTTAAACACCGGGGAGCTGTTTTTT | CASGPGQLNTGELFF
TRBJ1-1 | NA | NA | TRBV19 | TGTGCCAGTCGGTGGGGCATGAACACTGAAGCTTTCTTT | CASRWGMNTEAFF
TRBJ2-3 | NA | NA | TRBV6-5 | TGTGCCAGCAGTTCAGGGATAGATACGCAGTATTTT | CASSSGIDTQYF
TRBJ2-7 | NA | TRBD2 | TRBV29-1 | TGCAGCGTTGAACTAGGGGAGGGTTACTACGAGCAGTACTTC | CSVELGEGYYEQYF
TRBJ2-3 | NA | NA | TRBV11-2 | TGTGCCAGCAGCTCCTCCACAGATACGCAGTATTTT | CASSSSTDTQYF
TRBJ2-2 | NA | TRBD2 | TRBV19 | TGTGCCAGTAGTATTGGGGGGAGGGCCCCCGGGGAGCTGTTTTTT | CASSIGGRAPGELFF
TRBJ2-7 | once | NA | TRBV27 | TGTGCCAGCAGCCCAGGGACTTCATTCGAGCAGTACTTC | CASSPGTSFEQYF
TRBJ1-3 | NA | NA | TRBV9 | TGTGCCAGCAGCGTAGCTCAGGGCGCCATATATTTT | CASSVAQGAIYF
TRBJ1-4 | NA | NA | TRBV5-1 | TGCGCCAGCAGCTTAAATGCAGATGAAAAACTGTTTTTT | CASSLNADEKLFF
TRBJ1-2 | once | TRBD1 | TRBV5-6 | TGTGCCAGCAGCCCGACAGGGGTCTATGGCTACACCTTC | CASSPTGVYGYTF
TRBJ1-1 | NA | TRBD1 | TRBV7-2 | TGTGCCAGCAGCGTCACAGGGGGCACTGAAGCTTTCTTT | CASSVTGGTEAFF